The source of this T cell receptor (beta chain) is a study of blood T cells in healthy people across ages (dated by TCRdb to about 2015). About the study as a whole: In model experiments, template switching captured roughly one uniquely barcoded TCR beta cDNA molecule for every two T cells. Four age groups were formed from the donors: young (average about 15 years), middle-aged (approximately 42), aged (62) and long-lived (more than 75). Age-related changes in TCR beta repertoire diversity were measured in the study by deep sequencing normalized with unique cDNA molecular identifiers. To avoid experimental bias, donors of different ages were spread randomly across the sequencing lanes. Using the same blood draw, the study looked at two additional independent replicas of 1 million unique cDNA reads for two donors, one aged 18 to 30 and the other aged 80 or older.

The roughly 39 donors, aged about 6 to 100 years, were systemically healthy Caucasian individuals from Russia. Each donor gave 8 to 10 milliliters of peripheral blood, collected into EDTA-treated Vacutainer tubes. Ficoll-Paque density-gradient centrifugation was used to isolate PBMCs, with at least 7 million per sample. Total RNA was extracted from PBMCs with Trizol reagent, with at least 6 micrograms obtained per sample. Naive CD45RAhigh/CD27high T cell percentages were measured by flow cytometry on a PBMC aliquot from every donor. A remark on this clonotype: It has no known antigen specificity. No base quality information exists; no much larger clone differs at one position.

Findings and caveats that apply to the study as a whole: Total diversity estimates from one million sequenced T cells were considered lower bounds and underestimates. Because profiling used bulk unsorted PBMCs, naive and antigen-experienced compartments could not be compared conclusively. Compared with the aged group, more naive CD4+ T cells, fewer expanded clones and increased TCR diversity were shown by the long-lived group, suggesting age selection. The percentage of naive T cells measured by flow cytometry correlated strongly with observed TCR beta diversity. Observed TCR beta diversity per million T cells fell roughly linearly with age, and a significant reduction was already apparent by age around 44. Donor CMV infection status was unknown, potentially confounding age-related changes in expanded clonotypes.

In the germline V gene (reference sequence), CDR1 corresponds to DFQATT and CDR2 to SNEGSKA. At the junction V is shortened by 1 base and J by 5 bases; bases outside the gene matches: 12. The CDR3 goes from the cysteine to the phenylalanine over 16 residues. The entry retains the CDR3 DNA only, 48 bases that are in frame from base 1. Library construction relied on 5' RACE. The sequencer listed for this sample is Illumina HiSeq 2500. A second roughly 6 to 12 cycle PCR used a sample-barcoded 5' primer and a J-beta primer mix. Each TCR beta cDNA molecule received a unique molecular identifier from a template-switch 5' adaptor carrying 12 random nucleotides. At least 2.5 million CDR3-containing paired-end reads were obtained from each sample. First-strand cDNA was synthesized from all RNA with the Mint cDNA synthesis kit, primed by a TRBC-specific oligonucleotide. All cDNA was treated with uracil-DNA glycosylase and then went through a first 18-cycle PCR with the universal primers M1SS and BC2_uni_R. Regarding the original processing steps: For normalization, 1 million high-quality reads were randomly selected from each sample, with every read carrying a distinct molecular identifier. Reads sharing molecular identifiers were discarded rather than binned into consensus sequences. MiTCR, with a Q25 quality threshold and the strictest error-elimination algorithm, was used for CDR3 identification, clonotype clustering and error correction. A nonparametric unseen species model with Euler transformation was used to estimate lower-bound total TCR beta diversity. TCRdb handled the public reads itself, with Q25 trimming in fastp and clone calling in MiXCR, and kept productive beta chains. Here each entry gathers all rows of one CDR3 protein and keeps the most common genes and DNA. Here the V and J calls rest on TCRdb's processing, not on the authors' analysis. This sample holds fewer than 900,000 distinct CDR3 sequences; over 45% were observed only once. Around 32% of the sample lies in the top ten.

This chain is built from TRBV20-1 and TRBJ2-7; 9 bases in the junction line up with TRBD2. The material sequenced was blood. This TCR derives from a woman aged 55-69 years in good health. The DNA sequence follows: TGCAGTGCTAGAGGGTCGCAGACTAGCGGTTCCCACGAGCAGTACTTC. Its coded protein is CSARGSQTSGSHEQYF.